This TCR beta chain was retrieved from a study of T cell changes during pregnancy in multiple sclerosis. The assay was immunoSEQ multiplex PCR, and TCRdb's table has in-frame clones only and misses some. The table lists approximately 44,000 clones, around nine tenths of them singletons. Germline assignment: CDR1 LGHNA and CDR2 YNFKEQ. The junction had 7 bases not matched to a gene; V was cut back by 3 bases and J by 3 bases. The CDR3 covers 18 residues. The chain recombines TRBV4-2 with TRBJ2-3; 15 nucleotides line up with TRBD2. Sequencing was performed on CD4+ T cells from peripheral blood mononuclear cells, taken in the first trimester of pregnancy. This receptor was obtained from a female donor with multiple sclerosis, enrolled in a pregnancy study. For the CDR3, the DNA is TGTGCCAGCAGCCAGGGACTAGCGGGAGGCTTTGGAACAGATACGCAGTATTTT. It encodes CASSQGLAGGFGTDTQYF.